The rows below give T cell receptor beta chains drawn from one sample of a study of blood T cell repertoires in COVID-19. Method: immunoSEQ multiplex PCR; TCRdb's copy keeps in-frame clones and lacks some. The profile shows around 250,000 clones, about 82% of them singletons. Sequenced: peripheral blood. The receptors stem from an elderly woman with COVID-19, enrolled during active disease. Each CDR3 is given with its conserved first and last residue. The D gene is left open where the match is weak. Not all rows give a size; the values are once, few, many and, for expanded clones, a class.

DNA: TGTGCCTGGAGCCCTGACATGTTAGGAAACACCATATATTTT
CDR3: CAWSPDMLGNTIYF
V: TRBV30
size: once
J: TRBJ1-3
D: .

DNA: TGCGCCAGCAGCTTGGGTGGGACAGAGGGTCAGCCCCAGCATTTT
CDR3: CASSLGGTEGQPQHF
V: TRBV5-1
size: .
J: TRBJ1-5
D: TRBD1

DNA: TGTGCCAGCAGCTTTCGTGGACAGAACACTGAAGCCTTCTTT
CDR3: CASSFRGQNTEAFF
V: TRBV2
size: .
J: TRBJ1-1
D: .

DNA: TGTGCCAGCAGTGAAGCTTCAGGGTCGAATTCACCCCTCCACTTT
CDR3: CASSEASGSNSPLHF
V: TRBV2
size: .
J: TRBJ1-6
D: .

DNA: TGTGCCAGCAGGGCACAGGTTTCCTACAATGAGCAGTTCTTC
CDR3: CASRAQVSYNEQFF
V: TRBV2
size: .
J: TRBJ2-1
D: .

DNA: TGTGCCAGCAGCGGACAGGGAGGAGATACGCAGTATTTT
CDR3: CASSGQGGDTQYF
V: TRBV11-2
size: .
J: TRBJ2-3
D: TRBD1

DNA: TGTGCCAGCATCCGGGACAGGGAGTTTTGGGACTATGGCTACACCTTC
CDR3: CASIRDREFWDYGYTF
V: TRBV3-1/TRBV3-2
size: .
J: TRBJ1-2
D: TRBD1

DNA: TGTGCCAGCAGACCCCTCGGACTAGCGGGGGTCACCGGGGAGCTGTTTTTT
CDR3: CASRPLGLAGVTGELFF
V: TRBV7-9
size: .
J: TRBJ2-2
D: TRBD2

DNA: TGCAGCGCTGAGACTAGCGGTAGCACAGATACGCAGTATTTT
CDR3: CSAETSGSTDTQYF
V: TRBV29-1
size: .
J: TRBJ2-3
D: TRBD2

DNA: TGTGCCAGCAGCCCGGACAGTTCTAACTATGGCTACACCTTC
CDR3: CASSPDSSNYGYTF
V: TRBV5-6
size: few
J: TRBJ1-2
D: .

DNA: TGTGCCAGCTCACCCCTTAAGGGGGCGACAGGCTCTTTTTATGGCTACACCTTC
CDR3: CASSPLKGATGSFYGYTF
V: TRBV18
size: .
J: TRBJ1-2
D: TRBD1

DNA: TGTGCCAGCAGCTTCTACTCCGGGACACAAGAGACCCAGTACTTC
CDR3: CASSFYSGTQETQYF
V: TRBV7-2
size: .
J: TRBJ2-5
D: .

DNA: TGTGCCAGCAGCTTAAGTGTCGCATCGTTTAGCTATGGCTACACCTTC
CDR3: CASSLSVASFSYGYTF
V: TRBV7-9
size: .
J: TRBJ1-2
D: .

DNA: TGTGCCAGCAGTGTAGCGAGCGGACAGGGTATGGGAGCTAACTATGGCTACACCTTC
CDR3: CASSVASGQGMGANYGYTF
V: TRBV6-4
size: .
J: TRBJ1-2
D: TRBD1

DNA: TGTGCCAGCAGCCCAAACAGGGGGCAGGAGACCCAGTACTTC
CDR3: CASSPNRGQETQYF
V: TRBV11-2
size: .
J: TRBJ2-5
D: TRBD1

DNA: TGTGCCAGCTCGGGACAGATCACAGATACGCAGTATTTT
CDR3: CASSGQITDTQYF
V: TRBV18
size: .
J: TRBJ2-3
D: TRBD1

DNA: TGTGCCAGCAGCTTTCAGGGGGGTTCTGGGGCCAACGTCCTGACTTTC
CDR3: CASSFQGGSGANVLTF
V: TRBV7-2
size: .
J: TRBJ2-6
D: .

DNA: TGTGCCAGCAGCTTAGGCACTATTTACAATGAGCAGTTCTTC
CDR3: CASSLGTIYNEQFF
V: TRBV7-2
size: .
J: TRBJ2-1
D: .

DNA: TGTGCCATCGCGGACACTACAGATACGCAGTATTTT
CDR3: CAIADTTDTQYF
V: TRBV10-3
size: .
J: TRBJ2-3
D: .

DNA: TGCGCCAGCAGCCCGGGTGCGGCGACCGGGGAGCTGTTTTTT
CDR3: CASSPGAATGELFF
V: TRBV5-1
size: .
J: TRBJ2-2
D: .

DNA: TGTGCCAGCAGCCAAGAATTCTCGGGTTTGGGCACAGATACGCAGTATTTT
CDR3: CASSQEFSGLGTDTQYF
V: TRBV4-2
size: .
J: TRBJ2-3
D: .

DNA: TGCAGTGCTAGAGGGGGTGCGGGCGCTTTCTTT
CDR3: CSARGGAGAFF
V: TRBV20-1
size: .
J: TRBJ1-1
D: .

DNA: TGCAGCGCACGGGACTCCCTAGGGACCGGGGAGCTGTTTTTT
CDR3: CSARDSLGTGELFF
V: TRBV29-1
size: .
J: TRBJ2-2
D: .

DNA: TGTGCCATCAGAGCGACAGGGAAAGACTATGGCTACACCTTC
CDR3: CAIRATGKDYGYTF
V: TRBV10-3
size: .
J: TRBJ1-2
D: TRBD1

DNA: TGTGCCAGCAGTTCGGGGTACCAAGAGACCCAGTACTTC
CDR3: CASSSGYQETQYF
V: TRBV12-3/TRBV12-4
size: .
J: TRBJ2-5
D: .

DNA: TGTGCCACCAGTACTCACGGGAGGGTGGCAGATACGCAGTATTTT
CDR3: CATSTHGRVADTQYF
V: TRBV24-1
size: .
J: TRBJ2-3
D: TRBD2

DNA: TGCGCCAGCAGCCAAGACACCCCCGGGACTAGCGGCTACAATGAGCAGTTCTTC
CDR3: CASSQDTPGTSGYNEQFF
V: TRBV4-3
size: .
J: TRBJ2-1
D: TRBD2

DNA: TGTGCCAGCAGCCAAGACGGGAACCTACGCGAGCAGTACTTC
CDR3: CASSQDGNLREQYF
V: TRBV4-2
size: .
J: TRBJ2-7
D: .

DNA: TGTGCCAGCAGGACTCAACAGGGAAACTATGGCTACACCTTC
CDR3: CASRTQQGNYGYTF
V: TRBV7-2
size: .
J: TRBJ1-2
D: .

DNA: TGTGCCAGCAGTTACGTTCCAGGGAACACTGAAGCTTTCTTT
CDR3: CASSYVPGNTEAFF
V: TRBV6-5
size: .
J: TRBJ1-1
D: .

DNA: TGTGCCAGCAGAACAGGGGCTGGAAACACCATATATTTT
CDR3: CASRTGAGNTIYF
V: TRBV6-5
size: .
J: TRBJ1-3
D: TRBD1

DNA: TGCGCCAGCAGCTTGCTAGGGGGCAGGGATGGCTACACCTTC
CDR3: CASSLLGGRDGYTF
V: TRBV5-1
size: .
J: TRBJ1-2
D: TRBD1